The rows below give T cell receptor beta chains drawn from one sample of a study of cytomegalovirus exposure and HLA in healthy donors. Sequenced by immunoSEQ multiplex PCR; TCRdb stores in-frame clones only, minus some. The sample records about 180,000 clones, roughly 80% being singletons. Sequences were obtained from PBMCs. The receptors derive from a woman between 50 and 59 years old in good health and CMV-seronegative. Both conserved end residues are part of each CDR3. Fields, in order: clone size, J gene, V gene, D gene, CDR3 DNA, CDR3 protein. The D gene is left open where the match is weak. The size field is filled for only some rows; it gives once, few, many or a size class.

size: NA; J: TRBJ1-2; V: TRBV4-1; D: TRBD1; DNA: TGCGCCAGCAGCCACCCGGGACAGGGGTACTATGGCTACACCTTC; CDR3: CASSHPGQGYYGYTF
size: NA; J: TRBJ2-1; V: TRBV7-8; D: NA; DNA: TGTGCCAGCAGCTTAGACGGCTACAATGAGCAGTTCTTC; CDR3: CASSLDGYNEQFF
size: NA; J: TRBJ1-3; V: TRBV6-6; D: NA; DNA: TGTGCCAGCACCCGGGACTCCTCTGGAAACACCATATATTTT; CDR3: CASTRDSSGNTIYF
size: once; J: TRBJ2-5; V: TRBV5-1; D: TRBD1; DNA: TGCGCCAGCAGCTCTCGGACAGGGGGCCGGCAAGAGACCCAGTACTTC; CDR3: CASSSRTGGRQETQYF
size: NA; J: TRBJ2-7; V: TRBV5-6; D: NA; DNA: TGTGCCAGCAGCTTGGGACAGAATTCCTACGAGCAGTACTTC; CDR3: CASSLGQNSYEQYF
size: once; J: TRBJ1-1; V: TRBV6-1; D: NA; DNA: TGTGCCAGCAGTGATACAGGGAACACTGAAGCTTTCTTT; CDR3: CASSDTGNTEAFF
size: once; J: TRBJ1-6; V: TRBV9; D: NA; DNA: TGTGCCAGCAGCGTAGAGAGAACGAGCTCCTATAATTCACCCCTCCACTTT; CDR3: CASSVERTSSYNSPLHF
size: once; J: TRBJ2-7; V: TRBV28; D: TRBD2; DNA: TGTGCCAGCAACGGACTAGCGGGCGGGGAGCAGTACTTC; CDR3: CASNGLAGGEQYF
size: few; J: TRBJ2-5; V: TRBV2; D: TRBD2; DNA: TGTGCCAGCGGACTAGCGAAGACCCAGTACTTC; CDR3: CASGLAKTQYF
size: NA; J: TRBJ1-1; V: TRBV7-9; D: NA; DNA: TGTGCCAGCAGCTCCCCCCGCAGTCAGAACACTGAAGCTTTCTTT; CDR3: CASSSPRSQNTEAFF
size: NA; J: TRBJ2-1; V: TRBV10-2; D: TRBD2; DNA: TGCGCCAGCAGCGCGACTCAAATTATTAGCGGGCGAGACAATGAGCAGTTCTTC; CDR3: CASSATQIISGRDNEQFF
size: once; J: TRBJ2-7; V: TRBV5-1; D: NA; DNA: TGCGCCAGCAGCCCGAGCTCTAGCGTATACGAGCAGTACTTC; CDR3: CASSPSSSVYEQYF
size: NA; J: TRBJ2-7; V: TRBV28; D: NA; DNA: TGTGCCAGCAGTCTCGGACTTTCCCCTACCTACGAGCAGTACTTC; CDR3: CASSLGLSPTYEQYF
size: NA; J: TRBJ2-4; V: TRBV27; D: TRBD2; DNA: TGTGCCAGCAGTTTATTTTCGGCGGCGGGGGGCAAAAACATTCAGTACTTC; CDR3: CASSLFSAAGGKNIQYF
size: NA; J: TRBJ1-5; V: TRBV7-9; D: NA; DNA: TGTGCCAGCAGCTTGTCTACGGGCAATCAGCCCCAGCATTTT; CDR3: CASSLSTGNQPQHF
size: NA; J: TRBJ1-1; V: TRBV7-6; D: NA; DNA: TGTGCCAGCAGCCTTGACAGGAACACTGAAGCTTTCTTT; CDR3: CASSLDRNTEAFF